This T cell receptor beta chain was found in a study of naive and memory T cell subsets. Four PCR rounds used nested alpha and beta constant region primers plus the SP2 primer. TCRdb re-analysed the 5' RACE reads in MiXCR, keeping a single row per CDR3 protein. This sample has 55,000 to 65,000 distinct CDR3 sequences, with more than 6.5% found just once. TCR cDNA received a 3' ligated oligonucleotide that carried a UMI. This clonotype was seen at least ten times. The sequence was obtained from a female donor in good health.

The CDR3: CASSHRDRDYGYTF. For the CDR3, the DNA is TGTGCCAGCAGCCACCGGGACAGAGACTATGGCTACACCTTC. The gene calls are TRBV14 and TRBJ1-2; 7 bases fit TRBD1. Germline lookup yields CDR1 SGHDN and CDR2 FVKESK. The CDR3 extends over 14 amino acids. V was pared by 3 bases and J by 3 bases, with 4 bases of the junction left unmatched.